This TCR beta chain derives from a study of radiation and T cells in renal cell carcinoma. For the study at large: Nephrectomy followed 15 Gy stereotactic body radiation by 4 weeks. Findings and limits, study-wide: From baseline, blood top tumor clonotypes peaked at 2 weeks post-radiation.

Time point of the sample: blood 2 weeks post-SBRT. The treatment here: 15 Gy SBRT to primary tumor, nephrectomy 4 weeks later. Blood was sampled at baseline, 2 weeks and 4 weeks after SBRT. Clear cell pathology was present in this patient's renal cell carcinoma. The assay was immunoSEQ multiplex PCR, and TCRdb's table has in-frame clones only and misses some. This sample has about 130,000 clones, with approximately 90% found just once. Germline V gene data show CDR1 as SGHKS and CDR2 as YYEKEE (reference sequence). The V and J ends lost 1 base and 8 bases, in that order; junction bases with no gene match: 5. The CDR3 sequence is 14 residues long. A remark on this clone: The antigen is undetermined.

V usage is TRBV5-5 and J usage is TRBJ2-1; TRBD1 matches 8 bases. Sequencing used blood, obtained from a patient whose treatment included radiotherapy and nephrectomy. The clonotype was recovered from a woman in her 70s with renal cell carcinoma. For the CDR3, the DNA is TGTGCCAGCAGCTTGCTGACAGGGGTCCATGAGCAGTTCTTC. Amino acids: CASSLLTGVHEQFF.